This T cell receptor (beta chain) was retrieved from a study of blood T cell repertoires in COVID-19. Study in general: T cells, B-cell-depleted T cells, or PBMCs supplied cDNA or gDNA.

In the original workflow: Quantification of nucleated cells was approximated via reference gene primer amplification. TCRdb's table, derived via immunoSEQ multiplex PCR, lists solely in-frame clones and lacks some. The V and J calls and clone size are taken from that table; D and trimming were inferred from the DNA. This table has about 46,000 clones, roughly 86% appearing once. The CDR3 is 17 residues long. Germline CDR1 reads MDHEN; CDR2 reads SYDVKM. The V segment lost 5 bases and the J segment 4 bases; nucleotides outside the gene matches: 9. V usage is TRBV28 and J usage is TRBJ2-2; 11 bases line up with TRBD1. What was sequenced was peripheral blood. The receptor was isolated from a man aged 60 to 75 with active or convalescent COVID-19. For the CDR3, the DNA is TGTGCCAGCAGTATTTCCGGGACAGGGGGAGGCACCGGGGAGCTGTTTTTT. It codes for CASSISGTGGGTGELFF.